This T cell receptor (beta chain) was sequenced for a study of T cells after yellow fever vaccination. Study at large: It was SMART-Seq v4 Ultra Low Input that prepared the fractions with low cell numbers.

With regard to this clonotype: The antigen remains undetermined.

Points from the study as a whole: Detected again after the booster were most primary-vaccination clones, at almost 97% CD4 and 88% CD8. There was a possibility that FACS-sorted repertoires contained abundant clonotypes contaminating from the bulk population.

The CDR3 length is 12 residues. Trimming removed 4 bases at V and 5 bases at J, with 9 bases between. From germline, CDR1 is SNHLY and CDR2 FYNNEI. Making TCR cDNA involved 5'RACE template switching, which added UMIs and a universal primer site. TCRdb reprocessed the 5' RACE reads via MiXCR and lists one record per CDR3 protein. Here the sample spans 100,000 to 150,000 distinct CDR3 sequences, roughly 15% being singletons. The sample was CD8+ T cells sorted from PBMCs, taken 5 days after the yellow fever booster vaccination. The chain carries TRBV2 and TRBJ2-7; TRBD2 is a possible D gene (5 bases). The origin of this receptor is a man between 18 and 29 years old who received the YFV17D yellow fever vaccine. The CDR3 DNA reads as TGTGCCAGCAGTGCCGGGGTCGACGAGCAGTACTTC. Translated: CASSAGVDEQYF.